In this sample, the clone carrying this TCR beta chain turned up once. What it recognizes is unknown. TCRdb keeps only in-frame clones here, not all; method: immunoSEQ multiplex PCR. The repertoire holds about 51,000 clones, with around 76% as singletons. Germline assignment: CDR1 SGHRS and CDR2 YFSETQ. The CDR3 covers 13 residues. Trimming at V came to 7 bases and at J to 3 bases, leaving 6 bases not matched to a gene. This sample was included in a study of vaccination effects on CD4 cells after COVID-19. Following culture for more than 9 days, CD4+ T cells were isolated. Half the medium was swapped for IL-2 medium on days 3 and 7.

Material: CD4+ T cells from PBMCs cultured without peptide, obtained before COVID-19 vaccination. The clonotype was recovered from a human donor who had a prior SARS-CoV-2 infection. J is TRBJ1-1 and V is TRBV5-1, with TRBD1 identical over 7 bases. CDR3 in DNA: TGCGCCAGCTGTGAGGGGGCGCACACTGAAGCTTTCTTT. Translating it yields CASCEGAHTEAFF.